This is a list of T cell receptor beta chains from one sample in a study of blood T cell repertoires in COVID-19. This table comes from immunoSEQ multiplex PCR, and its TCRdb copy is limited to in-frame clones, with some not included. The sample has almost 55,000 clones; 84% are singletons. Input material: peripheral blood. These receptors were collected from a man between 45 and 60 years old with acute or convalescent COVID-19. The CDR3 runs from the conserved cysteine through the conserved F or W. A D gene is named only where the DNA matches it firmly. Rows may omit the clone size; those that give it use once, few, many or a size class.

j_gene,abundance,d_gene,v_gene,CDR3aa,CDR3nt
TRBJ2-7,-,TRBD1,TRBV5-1,CASSLVDRGYEQYF,TGCGCCAGCAGCTTGGTGGACAGGGGCTACGAGCAGTACTTC
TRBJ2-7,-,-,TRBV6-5,CASSYSAGVEQYF,TGTGCCAGCAGTTACTCGGCAGGGGTCGAGCAGTACTTC
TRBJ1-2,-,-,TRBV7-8,CASSLESPANYGYTF,TGTGCCAGCAGCTTAGAGTCGCCAGCTAACTATGGCTACACCTTC
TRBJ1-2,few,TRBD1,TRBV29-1,CSVGGRTGGDYGYTF,TGCAGCGTTGGGGGCCGGACAGGGGGCGACTATGGCTACACCTTC
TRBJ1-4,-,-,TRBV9,CASSPTDIDEKLFF,TGTGCCAGCAGCCCCACCGACATCGATGAAAAACTGTTTTTT
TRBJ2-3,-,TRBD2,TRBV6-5,CASSSSGDNSDTQYF,TGTGCCAGCAGTTCTAGCGGGGACAACTCAGATACGCAGTATTTT
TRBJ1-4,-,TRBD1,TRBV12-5,CASGSYPGTGGNELFF,TGTGCTAGTGGGTCCTACCCGGGGACAGGGGGGAACGAACTGTTTTTT
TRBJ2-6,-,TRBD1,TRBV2,CASSQTGGAGANVLTF,TGTGCCAGCAGTCAGACAGGGGGCGCTGGGGCCAACGTCCTGACTTTC
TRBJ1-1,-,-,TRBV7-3,CASSPQGLHTEAFF,TGTGCCAGCAGCCCCCAGGGGTTGCACACTGAAGCTTTCTTT
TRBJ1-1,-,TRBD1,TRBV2,CASSHIDRATEAFF,TGTGCCAGCAGCCATATTGACAGGGCCACTGAAGCTTTCTTT
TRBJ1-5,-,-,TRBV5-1,CASSLTGMDQPQHF,TGCGCCAGCAGCTTGACAGGGATGGATCAGCCCCAGCATTTT
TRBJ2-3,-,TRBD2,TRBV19,CASSIGVASGGSTDTQYF,TGTGCCAGTAGTATAGGCGTCGCTAGCGGGGGTAGCACAGATACGCAGTATTTT
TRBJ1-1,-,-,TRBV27,CASSPASGGGTVEAFF,TGTGCCAGCAGCCCAGCAAGTGGCGGGGGAACGGTTGAAGCTTTCTTT
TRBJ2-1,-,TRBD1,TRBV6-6,CASSYAGQGARNEQFF,TGTGCCAGCAGTTATGCGGGACAGGGGGCTAGGAATGAGCAGTTCTTC
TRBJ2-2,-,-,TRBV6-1,CASSEVIRNTGELFF,TGTGCCAGCAGTGAAGTCATCAGGAACACCGGGGAGCTGTTTTTT
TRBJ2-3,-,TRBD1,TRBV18,CASSPSGTGVLTDTQYF,TGTGCCAGCTCACCATCAGGGACAGGGGTCCTCACAGATACGCAGTATTTT
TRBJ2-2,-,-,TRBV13,CASSLGRANTGELFF,TGTGCCAGCAGCTTAGGCCGGGCGAACACCGGGGAGCTGTTTTTT
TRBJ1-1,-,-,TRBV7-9,CASSLVEGTGTEAFF,TGTGCCAGCAGCTTAGTGGAGGGAACCGGGACTGAAGCTTTCTTT
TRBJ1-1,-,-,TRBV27,CASSLLRGMNTEAFF,TGTGCCAGCAGTTTATTACGCGGTATGAACACTGAAGCTTTCTTT
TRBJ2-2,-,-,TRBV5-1,CASSARGVTGELFF,TGCGCCAGCAGCGCCAGGGGGGTCACCGGGGAGCTGTTTTTT
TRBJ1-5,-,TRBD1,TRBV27,CASSLSTGANQPQHF,TGTGCCAGCAGTTTATCGACAGGGGCCAATCAGCCCCAGCATTTT
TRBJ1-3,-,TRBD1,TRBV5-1,CASSGTGLIGNTIYF,TGCGCCAGCAGCGGGACAGGTTTGATTGGAAACACCATATATTTT
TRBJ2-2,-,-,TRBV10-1,CASREFANTGELFF,TGCGCCAGCAGAGAGTTCGCGAACACCGGGGAGCTGTTTTTT
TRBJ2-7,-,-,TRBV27,CASSFQGSSYEQYF,TGTGCCAGCAGTTTTCAGGGGAGCTCCTACGAGCAGTACTTC
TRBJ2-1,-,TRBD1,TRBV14,CASSHASGQPYNEQFF,TGTGCCAGCAGCCATGCTTCGGGACAGCCGTACAATGAGCAGTTCTTC
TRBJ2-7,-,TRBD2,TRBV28,CASSLWGREEEQYF,TGTGCCAGCAGTTTATGGGGTCGGGAGGAGGAGCAGTACTTC
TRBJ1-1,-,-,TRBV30,CAWSVWNTEAFF,TGTGCCTGGAGTGTCTGGAACACTGAAGCTTTCTTT
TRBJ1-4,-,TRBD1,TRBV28,CASSRQGFNEKLFF,TGTGCCAGCAGTCGACAGGGCTTTAATGAAAAACTGTTTTTT